The 24 T cell receptor beta chains given below trace back to one sample, sequenced in a study of cytomegalovirus exposure and HLA in healthy donors. Sequenced by immunoSEQ multiplex PCR; TCRdb stores in-frame clones only, minus some. The sample has around 150,000 clones, about 88% seen once. Sequenced: PBMCs. These receptors came from a man younger than 30 in good health and CMV-seronegative.

V gene TRBV7-9 combines with J gene TRBJ2-7; tentatively, D is TRBD2 (6 bases). Trimming cost V 5 bases and J 1 base, with 15 bases left between them. This CDR3 region has 15 residues. In germline, CDR1 is SEHNR, CDR2 FQNEAQ (reference sequence). The CDR3 nucleotides are TGTGCCAGCAGCAACTCGGGACTGGGGTCCTACGAGCAGTACTTC. As protein: CASSNSGLGSYEQYF.

Only one count was recorded for this clone. The chain carries TRBV2 and TRBJ1-1; 7 bases agree with TRBD1. Germline CDR1 is SNHLY and CDR2 is FYNNEI. This CDR3 is 12 amino acids long. Trimming took 8 bases from V and 6 from J; bases not matched to a gene: 6. CDR3 residues: CASWGTGAEAFF. The CDR3 DNA follows: TGTGCCAGCTGGGGAACAGGGGCTGAAGCTTTCTTT.

V and J are TRBV7-2 and TRBJ2-7, with 9 bases aligning to TRBD1. The CDR3 is made up of 15 amino acids. Unmatched junction bases numbered 10, after V lost 6 bases and J lost 4 bases. From germline, CDR1 is SGHTA and CDR2 FQGNSA. For the CDR3, the DNA is TGTGCCAGCAGTTGGGGACAGGGAAGGGCTTACGAGCAGTACTTC. Residues: CASSWGQGRAYEQYF.

This chain uses TRBV18 with TRBJ1-1; the D is unclear. The germline gives CDR1 KGHSH, CDR2 LQKENI. There are 14 residues in the CDR3. V shed 6 bases and J shed 1 base, with 12 bases lying between them. CDR3 loop: CASSPDLANTEAFF. The CDR3 nucleotides read TGTGCCAGCTCGCCTGATTTGGCGAACACTGAAGCTTTCTTT.

The J gene is TRBJ2-1, the V gene TRBV5-1, with 14 bases aligning to TRBD2. CDR1 and CDR2 (germline): SGHRS, YFSETQ. V was clipped by 0 bases and J by 0 bases; unmatched bases: 5. There are 19 residues in the CDR3. The CDR3: CASSLGLAGGPLSYNEQFF. The CDR3 nucleotides read TGCGCCAGCAGCTTGGGACTAGCGGGGGGGCCGCTCTCCTACAATGAGCAGTTCTTC.

The V and J genes are TRBV5-1 and TRBJ2-7, with 7 bases identical to TRBD2. The germline CDR1 and CDR2 sequences are SGHRS and YFSETQ. This CDR3 has 15 amino acids. Losses at the gene ends were 4 bases for V and 6 bases for J; bases not matched to a gene: 13. CDR3 protein: CASSPITGGPGEQYF. The CDR3 DNA is TGCGCCAGCAGCCCGATAACGGGAGGCCCTGGCGAGCAGTACTTC. Based on the CDR3 plus reference TRBV5-1 and TRBJ2-7, the full variable domain is KAGVTQTPRYLIKTRGQQVTLSCSPISGHRSVSWYQQTPGQGLQFLFEYFSETQRNKGNFPGRFSGRQFSNSRSEMNVSTLELGDSALYLCASSPITGGPGEQYFGPGTRLTVT.

The sample holds one count of this clone. The chain is built from TRBV6-5 and TRBJ1-1; D remains ambiguous. Trimming cost V 2 bases and J 1 base, with 5 bases left between them. The CDR3 is made up of 13 amino acids. CDR1 is MNHEY and CDR2 is SVGAGI in the germline V gene. CDR3 amino acids: CASSYGWNTEAFF. DNA for the CDR3: TGTGCCAGCAGTTACGGCTGGAACACTGAAGCTTTCTTT.

This chain links TRBV20-1 with TRBJ1-2; no clear D. The CDR3 length is 10 residues. Germline CDR1 reads DFQATT; CDR2 reads SNEGSKA (reference sequence). The V and J ends lost 3 bases and 9 bases respectively, with 8 bases between them. The CDR3, as DNA: TGCAGTGCTAGGGGCCGGAGCTACACCTTC. Translated: CSARGRSYTF.

This chain joins TRBV28 and TRBJ1-2, with a tentative D call TRBD1 (6 bases). V lost 3 bases, J lost 8 bases, and 13 bases lay in between. This CDR3 contains 13 residues. The germline V gene has CDR1 MDHEN and CDR2 SYDVKM. As DNA, the CDR3 is TGTGCCAGCAGTTTCTTGCAGGGGCAAGGCTACACCTTC. It encodes CASSFLQGQGYTF.

The V gene is TRBV6-5, the J gene TRBJ2-7; 8 bases are a match to TRBD2. The germline V gene has CDR1 MNHEY and CDR2 SVGAGI. This CDR3 comprises 14 residues. V shed 0 bases, J shed 4 bases, and the junction held 2 bases outside the gene matches. The CDR3: CASSYSREGYEQYF. As DNA, the CDR3 is TGTGCCAGCAGTTACTCACGGGAGGGGTACGAGCAGTACTTC.

CDR3 bases: TGTGCCAGCAGTTCGGGAGATACGCAGTATTTT. Its protein is CASSSGDTQYF. V is TRBV27 and J is TRBJ2-3; no reliable D call. V was cut by 4 bases and J by 5 bases, with 4 bases left in between. The CDR3 runs 11 residues. Germline CDR1 is MNHEY and CDR2 is SMNVEV (reference sequence).

V is TRBV7-8 and J is TRBJ1-5; TRBD1 matches 10 bases. V lost 3 bases and J lost 6; bases outside the gene matches: 11. Germline V gene lookup returns CDR1 SGHVS and CDR2 FQNEAQ. CDR3 length equals 17 residues. The CDR3 loop reads CASSFTNLGQGVQPQHF. The CDR3 nucleotides read TGTGCCAGCAGCTTCACCAACCTCGGACAGGGGGTTCAGCCCCAGCATTTT. The full variable domain, its missing parts supplied by reference TRBV7-8 and TRBJ1-5, is GAGVSQSPRYKVAKRGQDVALRCDPISGHVSLFWYQQALGQGPEFLTYFQNEAQLDKSGLPSDRFFAERPEGSVSTLKIQRTQQEDSAVYLCASSFTNLGQGVQPQHFGDGTRLSIL.

The table lists this clone with a few counts. The CDR3 DNA sequence: TGTGCCAGCAGTCACGGACAGGGGGCCGAGCAGTACGTC. This translates into CASSHGQGAEQYV. The chain joins TRBV27 to TRBJ2-7; the match to TRBD1 covers 11 bases. Trimming cost V 5 bases and J 6 bases; bases outside gene matches: 3. Germline V CDR1 and CDR2: MNHEY, SMNVEV (reference sequence). The CDR3 consists of 13 residues.

The rearrangement joins TRBV4-3 to TRBJ1-1; 10 bases are shared with TRBD1. The V gene's germline CDR1 is LGHNA and CDR2 YSLEER. The length of the CDR3 is 16 residues. The V and J ends lost 0 bases and 1 base, in that order; junction bases with no gene match: 2. The CDR3 sequence is CASSQDRTGGNTEAFF. CDR3 sequence (DNA): TGCGCCAGCAGCCAAGATCGGACAGGGGGGAACACTGAAGCTTTCTTT.

V and J are TRBV28 and TRBJ2-2; D might be TRBD2 (5 bases). The CDR3 runs 14 residues. CDR1 and CDR2 (germline): MDHEN, SYDVKM. The ends were cut back, 5 bases at V and 3 bases at J, with 10 bases in the middle. This CDR3 reads CASSVTGYTGELFF. DNA for the CDR3: TGTGCCAGCAGTGTGACGGGATACACCGGGGAGCTGTTTTTT.

The chain carries TRBV7-6 and TRBJ1-2; TRBD1 matches 7 bases. Germline V CDR1 and CDR2: SGHVS, FNYEAQ. The CDR3 spans 17 residues. Germline trimming cut 5 bases from V and 3 bases from J; bases unmatched to any gene: 15. The CDR3 loop reads CASSPYVQGERDYGYTF. In DNA, the CDR3 is TGTGCCAGCAGCCCCTACGTCCAGGGGGAGAGGGACTATGGCTACACCTTC. Together with reference TRBV7-6 and TRBJ1-2, the CDR3 gives the full variable domain: GAGVSQSPRYKVTKRGQDVALRCDPISGHVSLYWYRQALGQGPEFLTYFNYEAQQDKSGLPNDRFSAERPEGSISTLTIQRTEQRDSAMYRCASSPYVQGERDYGYTFGSGTRLTVV.

This clone showed up just once. CDR3 sequence (DNA): TGTGCCAGCAGTTCCGGGACAGGGATGGAGACCCAGTACTTC. Its protein is CASSSGTGMETQYF. This chain connects TRBV6-5 to TRBJ2-5, with 9 bases lining up with TRBD1. Germline V CDR1 and CDR2: MNHEY, SVGAGI. V was clipped by 4 bases and J by 5 bases; unmatched bases: 5. The CDR3 is made up of 14 amino acids.

The count of this clone is one. V usage is TRBV19 and J usage is TRBJ2-4; D remains unclear. This CDR3 spans 14 amino acids. V was trimmed by 8 bases and J by 5 bases, leaving 16 bases between them. Germline V lookup: CDR1 LNHDA, CDR2 SQIVND (reference sequence). The CDR3 region has the DNA TGTGCCAGTGCCTATGCGACATTACAAAACATTCAGTACTTC. The encoded protein is CASAYATLQNIQYF.

The table lists this clone with a few counts. The V call is TRBV5-6, the J call TRBJ1-6, with D tentatively TRBD1 (6 bases). The CDR3 is 16 residues long. The V gene lost 4 bases and the J gene lost 6 bases, with 17 bases spanning the gap. Germline V gene data show CDR1 as SGHDT and CDR2 as YYEEEE. CDR3 sequence (DNA): TGTGCCAGCAGCACAAATCAGGGGTTGCGTAATTCACCCCTCCACTTT. This sequence encodes CASSTNQGLRNSPLHF.

The chain links TRBV11-3 to TRBJ1-2, with a possible D match to TRBD1 (6 bases). Trimming stripped 5 bases from V and 8 bases from J, with 15 bases between. The CDR3 covers 13 residues. Looked up from germline, CDR1 is SGHNT and CDR2 is YENEEA. The CDR3 nucleotides are TGTGCCAGCAGCCTCACGGGGGGGCAAGGCTACACCTTC. Translation: CASSLTGGQGYTF.

This clone turned up a few times. This rearrangement joins TRBV7-6 to TRBJ1-3; D call uncertain. The V gene's germline CDR1 is SGHVS and CDR2 FNYEAQ. Trimming removed 0 bases from V and 1 base from J, with 16 bases in between. The CDR3 is 18 amino acids. This CDR3 reads CASSLAHRIKSSGNTIYF. DNA of the CDR3: TGTGCCAGCAGCTTAGCGCATAGAATAAAGAGTTCTGGAAACACCATATATTTT.

J is TRBJ2-3 and V is TRBV5-1; the match to TRBD1 covers 7 bases. The CDR3 is 16 residues long. J lost 0 bases, V lost 6 bases, and 10 bases had no gene match. The germline gives CDR1 SGHRS, CDR2 YFSETQ. As DNA, the CDR3 is TGCGCCAGCACTCCTTTCCCGACAGGGAGCACAGATACGCAGTATTTT. Translated, it gives CASTPFPTGSTDTQYF.

This rearrangement joins TRBV25-1 to TRBJ2-1, with D possibly being TRBD1 (5 bases). In germline, CDR1 is MGHDK, CDR2 SYGVNS. The V end was cut by 1 base, the J end by 7 bases, with 14 bases between. The CDR3 loop spans 15 amino acids. CDR3 nucleotides: TGTGCCAGCAGTGAATCCCAGGGTTGGAGAAATGAGCAGTTCTTC. The encoded protein is CASSESQGWRNEQFF.

The genes are TRBV28 and TRBJ1-2, with unresolved D. The germline V gene has CDR1 MDHEN and CDR2 SYDVKM. The CDR3 covers 14 residues. Deletions cut 4 bases from V and 0 bases from J, with 9 bases between. Here the CDR3 DNA reads TGTGCCAGCAGTTCCCCAACATCTAACTATGGCTACACCTTC. Protein sequence: CASSSPTSNYGYTF.